In its sample, the clone carrying this T cell receptor (beta chain) was seen a few times. Its antigen is as yet unknown. Using its own MiXCR run on the 5' RACE reads, TCRdb lists one record per CDR3 protein. This sample yields some 690,000 distinct CDR3 sequences, of which 21% are seen a single time; about 4.3% belongs to the top ten. The record originates from a study of identical twins. Trimming removed 5 bases at V and 2 bases at J, with 16 bases between. Germline CDR1 and CDR2: MNHNS and SASEGT. This CDR3 contains 15 residues. Findings and caveats of the study: Models underestimated how often monozygotic twins shared out-of-frame TCR alpha.

The sample was also reused in another study, on T cells expressing NK-cell markers. This second report adds: For several experiments, T cell sorting was restricted to the alpha-beta TCR population by means of an anti-gamma-delta TCR antibody.

This clonotype was obtained from a woman aged 18-29 years in good health. V and J are TRBV6-1 and TRBJ2-7, with D possibly matching TRBD2 (6 bases). Sequencing input: PBMCs. In DNA, the CDR3 is TGTGCCAGCAGTCCCACTTACGGGGGTACCTACGAGCAGTACTTC. Protein product: CASSPTYGGTYEQYF.